These T cell receptor beta chains were read from a single sample in a study of T-cell memory formation after mild COVID-19. TCRdb independently ran MiXCR on the 5' RACE reads; one entry per CDR3 protein. The table records about 190,000 distinct CDR3 sequences, around 16% of them present only once. The source material was PBMCs or a T cell subset sorted from them (not recorded which). The receptors originated from an adult woman who had mild COVID-19 (a few samples of this study predate the infection). Cell type and time point are not known. Both conserved end residues are part of each CDR3. D genes are given only for firm matches. Expanded clones are given a class, and other clones once, few, many or no size at all.

TRBJ2-1 TRBD2 . TRBV5-1 TGCGCCAGCAGCTTGACTAGCGACGAGCAGTTCTTC CASSLTSDEQFF
TRBJ1-3 . few TRBV24-1 TGTGCCACCAGTGATCCGGGACTTCCCTCTGGAAACACCATATATTTT CATSDPGLPSGNTIYF
TRBJ1-1 . . TRBV7-9 TGTGCCAGCAGCGTAGGCCTACGGGGGGTTTCTGCCACTGAAGCTTTCTTT CASSVGLRGVSATEAFF
TRBJ1-1 . . TRBV18 TGTGCCAGCTCACCACACAAGGGTTCTGTGACTGAAGCTTTCTTT CASSPHKGSVTEAFF
TRBJ2-3 . . TRBV12-3/TRBV12-4 TGTGCCAGCAGGCAAGCCGAGTGGACAGATACGCAGTATTTT CASRQAEWTDTQYF
TRBJ1-2 TRBD1 many TRBV20-1 TGCAGTGCCCCCCCCGGGACAGGGGGGATAAACTATGGCTACACCTTC CSAPPGTGGINYGYTF
TRBJ1-2 TRBD1 few TRBV20-1 TGCAGTGCGGCGTCACAGGGGTCAACAAGAAACTATGGCTACACCTTC CSAASQGSTRNYGYTF
TRBJ1-4 . . TRBV4-1 TGCGCCAGCAGCCAACGAGAAAAACTGTTTTTT CASSQREKLFF
TRBJ2-7 TRBD2 few TRBV4-3 TGCGCCAGCAGCCTATCACTAGCGGCCTACGAGCAGTACTTC CASSLSLAAYEQYF
TRBJ1-5 . . TRBV6-5 TGTGCCACCGCCCGAGTGGGCAATCAGCCCCAGCATTTT CATARVGNQPQHF
TRBJ2-1 . . TRBV4-3 TGCGCCAGCAGCCGCGGACTTACGAGCTCCTACAATGAGCAGTTCTTC CASSRGLTSSYNEQFF
TRBJ2-6 . . TRBV14 TGTGCCAGCAGCCAAGACCCAGGAACGCGCGTCCTGACTTTC CASSQDPGTRVLTF
TRBJ1-4 TRBD1 . TRBV5-1 TGCGCCAGCAGCTTGACAGGGGCTCTTAATGAAAAACTGTTTTTT CASSLTGALNEKLFF
TRBJ1-3 TRBD1 . TRBV19 TGTGCCAGTAGTGTCCGGACAGGGACGGCTGGAAACACCATATATTTT CASSVRTGTAGNTIYF
TRBJ2-3 . many TRBV7-8 TGTGCCAGCGGCTCACCGGGCGCCACAGATACGCAGTATTTT CASGSPGATDTQYF
TRBJ1-1 . many TRBV20-1 TGCAGTGCTAGGGGATCGGGTCCATGGAACACTGAAGCTTTCTTT CSARGSGPWNTEAFF
TRBJ1-1 . . TRBV15 TGTGCCACCAGCAGAGTATTGGGATGGAACACTGAAGCTTTCTTT CATSRVLGWNTEAFF
TRBJ1-3 TRBD1 . TRBV12-3/TRBV12-4 TGTGCCAGCAGGTCCCGGAGGACAGGGGTTGGAAACACCATATATTTT CASRSRRTGVGNTIYF
TRBJ2-3 . . TRBV27 TGTGCCAGCAGGGGGCATCTAGCAGATACGCAGTATTTT CASRGHLADTQYF
TRBJ1-3 TRBD1 . TRBV18 TGTGCCAGCTCACCGAGGACAGGACAAACCTCTGGAAACACCATATATTTT CASSPRTGQTSGNTIYF
TRBJ1-1 . few TRBV5-5 TGTGCCAGCAGCGGACCAGCAGTTTATGAAGCTTTCTTT CASSGPAVYEAFF
TRBJ1-2 TRBD1 few TRBV5-1 TGCGCCAGCAGCCCGGAGGGGGCAGGGCAAATCAATGGCTACACCTTC CASSPEGAGQINGYTF
TRBJ2-1 . few TRBV20-1 TGCAGTGCTCCAACCGGGACCGCGTCGGGTGAGCAGTTCTTC CSAPTGTASGEQFF
TRBJ2-3 . many TRBV7-9 TGTGCCAGCTACGGGGGCCTTAGCACAGATACGCAGTATTTT CASYGGLSTDTQYF
TRBJ1-1 . . TRBV19 TGTGCCAGTAAAACTCATCAGGAGGGGACGGAAACTTTCTTT CASKTHQEGTETFF
TRBJ1-5 TRBD1 few TRBV6-6 TGTGCCAGCAGCCCCGGACAGGGGGCCCTCAATCAGCCCCAGCATTTT CASSPGQGALNQPQHF
TRBJ1-6 TRBD1 few TRBV12-3/TRBV12-4 TGTGCCAGCAGTTTCGCCCACAGGGGGGATTCACCCCTCCACTTT CASSFAHRGDSPLHF
TRBJ1-1 . few TRBV15 TGTGCCACCAGCGAGAGCCCGGGTCGGCCGATGGATTTCTTT CATSESPGRPMDFF
TRBJ2-1 TRBD2 many TRBV7-3 TGTGCCAGCAGCTTCGGACTAGCGGGAGGGAATGAGCAGTTCTTC CASSFGLAGGNEQFF
TRBJ2-3 TRBD2 . TRBV12-3/TRBV12-4 TGTGCCAGCAGTTTGGGTGGGGCCGGGACTAGCGGTTATGCAGATACGCAGTATTTT CASSLGGAGTSGYADTQYF
TRBJ2-5 . few TRBV5-4 TGTGCCAGCAGCTTTGTCCCGGTCGGGGAGACCCAGTACTTC CASSFVPVGETQYF
TRBJ1-5 . . TRBV18 TGTGCCAGCTCAGCGATACCGGGGGGGAGGAATCAGCCCCAGCATTTT CASSAIPGGRNQPQHF
TRBJ2-7 TRBD2 few TRBV14 TGTGCCAGCAGCCAAGTGGCGGGAGGGCCGGGCGAGCAGTACTTC CASSQVAGGPGEQYF
TRBJ1-1 . few TRBV7-2 TGTGCCAGCAGCTTTCGATCTTTACAGGAGGGTGGAGCTTTCTTT CASSFRSLQEGGAFF
TRBJ1-1 TRBD1 few TRBV24-1 TGTGCCACCAGTGATTCCAGACAGGGGACCAGCACTGAAGCTTTCTTT CATSDSRQGTSTEAFF
TRBJ2-1 . few TRBV5-1 TGCGCCAGCAGCCCCGGGTCGGTAGGGAACAATGAGCAGTTCTTC CASSPGSVGNNEQFF
TRBJ2-7 . few TRBV7-2 TGTGCCAGCAGCTATACAGGGTCCAACTACGAGCAGTACTTC CASSYTGSNYEQYF
TRBJ1-1 TRBD1 . TRBV9 TGTGCCAGCAGCCCCCGGACAGGGGGGAGGACTGAAGCTTTCTTT CASSPRTGGRTEAFF
TRBJ2-5 . . TRBV20-1 TGCAGTGCTAGGGGTCGGGAGACCCAGTACTTC CSARGRETQYF
TRBJ2-7 TRBD1 . TRBV4-1 TGCGCCAGCAGCCAGCCGGGACAGAAGACCTACGAGCAGTACTTC CASSQPGQKTYEQYF
TRBJ2-3 TRBD1 few TRBV7-2 TGTGCCAGCAGCCCGGACAGGAACACAGATACGCAGTATTTT CASSPDRNTDTQYF
TRBJ2-3 . . TRBV5-1 TGCGCCAGCAGCCCCGACTCAGGTGGGCTCCGTACGCAGTATTTT CASSPDSGGLRTQYF
TRBJ1-6 . . TRBV2 TGTGCCAGCAGTGCCCGCCAATATAATTCACCCCTCCACTTT CASSARQYNSPLHF
TRBJ2-3 . few TRBV12-3/TRBV12-4 TGTGCCAGCGAGGCCTTAGATACGCAGTATTTT CASEALDTQYF
TRBJ2-3 . . TRBV7-6 TGTGCCAGCAGCTTACTGGCAGGGTCCAGGAGGGATACGCAGTATTTT CASSLLAGSRRDTQYF
TRBJ1-3 . . TRBV3-1 TGTGCCAGCAGCCAAGGTCCCAGCGCTGGAAACACCATATATTTT CASSQGPSAGNTIYF
TRBJ2-3 . few TRBV15 TGTGCCACCAGCCGCTCCGTCCCAGATACGCAGTATTTT CATSRSVPDTQYF
TRBJ1-1 . few TRBV6-4 TGTGCCAGCAGTGACAGCGGCATAGGGGAAGCTTTCTTT CASSDSGIGEAFF
TRBJ1-2 . many TRBV20-1 TGCAGTGCCTACAATAACTATGGCTACACCTTC CSAYNNYGYTF
TRBJ1-3 . . TRBV11-2 TGTGCCAGCAGCTCTAGTGGGGGACCTGGAAACACCATATATTTT CASSSSGGPGNTIYF
TRBJ2-4 TRBD1 . TRBV6-6 TGTGCCAGCAGTTACCGCCAGACAGGGCGCAAAAACATTCAGTACTTC CASSYRQTGRKNIQYF
TRBJ2-3 . . TRBV5-1 TGCGCCAGCAGCCCTACCCGGGATACGCAGTATTTT CASSPTRDTQYF